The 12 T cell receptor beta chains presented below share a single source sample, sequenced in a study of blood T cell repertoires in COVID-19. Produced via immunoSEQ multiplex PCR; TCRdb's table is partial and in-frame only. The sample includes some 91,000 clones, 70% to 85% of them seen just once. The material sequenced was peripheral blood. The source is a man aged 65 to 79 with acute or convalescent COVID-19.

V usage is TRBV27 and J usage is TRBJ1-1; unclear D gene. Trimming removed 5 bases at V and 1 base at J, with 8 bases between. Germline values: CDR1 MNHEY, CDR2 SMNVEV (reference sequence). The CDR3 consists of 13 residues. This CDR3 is CASSRTRNTEAFF. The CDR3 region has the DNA TGTGCCAGCAGTCGAACCAGGAACACTGAAGCTTTCTTT.

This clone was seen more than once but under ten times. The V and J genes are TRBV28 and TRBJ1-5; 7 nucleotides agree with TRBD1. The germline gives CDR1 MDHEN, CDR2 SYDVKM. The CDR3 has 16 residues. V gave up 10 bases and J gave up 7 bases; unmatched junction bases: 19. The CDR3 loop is CATSVPRAGGEQPQHF. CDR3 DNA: TGTGCCACCTCAGTCCCAAGGGCAGGGGGAGAGCAGCCCCAGCATTTT.

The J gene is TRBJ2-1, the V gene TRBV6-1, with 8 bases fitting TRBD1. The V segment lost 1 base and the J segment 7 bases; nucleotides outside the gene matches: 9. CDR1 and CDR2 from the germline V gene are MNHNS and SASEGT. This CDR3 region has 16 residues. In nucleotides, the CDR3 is TGTGCCAGCAGTGAAGTATCGGGACAGGCGGCTAATGAGCAGTTCTTC. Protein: CASSEVSGQAANEQFF.

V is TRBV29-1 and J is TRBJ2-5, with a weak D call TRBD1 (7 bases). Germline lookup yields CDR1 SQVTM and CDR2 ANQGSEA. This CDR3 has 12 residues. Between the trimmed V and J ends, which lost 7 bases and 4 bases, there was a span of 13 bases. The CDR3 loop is CSARQGGETQYF. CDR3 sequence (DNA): TGCAGCGCAAGACAGGGAGGAGAGACCCAGTACTTC.

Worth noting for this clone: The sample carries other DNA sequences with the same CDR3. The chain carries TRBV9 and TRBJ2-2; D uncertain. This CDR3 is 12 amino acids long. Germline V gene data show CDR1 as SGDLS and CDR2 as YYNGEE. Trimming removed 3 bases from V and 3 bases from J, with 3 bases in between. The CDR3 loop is CASSADTGELFF. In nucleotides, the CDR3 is TGTGCCAGCAGCGCAGACACCGGGGAGCTGTTTTTT.

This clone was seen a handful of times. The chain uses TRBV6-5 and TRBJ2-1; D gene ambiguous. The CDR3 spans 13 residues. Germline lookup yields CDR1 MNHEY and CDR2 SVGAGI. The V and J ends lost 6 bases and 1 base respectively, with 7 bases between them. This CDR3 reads CASRQSSYNEQFF. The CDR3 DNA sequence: TGTGCCAGCAGACAGAGTTCCTACAATGAGCAGTTCTTC.

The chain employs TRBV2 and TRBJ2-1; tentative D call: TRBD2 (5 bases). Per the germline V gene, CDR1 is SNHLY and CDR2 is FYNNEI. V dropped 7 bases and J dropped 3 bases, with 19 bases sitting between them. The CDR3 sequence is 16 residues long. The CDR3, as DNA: TGTGCCAGCAAGGACCCCCGAGCGGAGAACTACAATGAGCAGTTCTTC. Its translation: CASKDPRAENYNEQFF.

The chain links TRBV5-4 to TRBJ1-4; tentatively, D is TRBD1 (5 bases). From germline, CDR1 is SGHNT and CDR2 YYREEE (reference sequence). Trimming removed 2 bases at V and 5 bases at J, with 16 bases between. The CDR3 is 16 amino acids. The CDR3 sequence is CASSFSGSGGNEKLFF. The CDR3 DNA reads TGTGCCAGCAGCTTCTCGGGGAGCGGGGGGAATGAAAAACTGTTTTTT.

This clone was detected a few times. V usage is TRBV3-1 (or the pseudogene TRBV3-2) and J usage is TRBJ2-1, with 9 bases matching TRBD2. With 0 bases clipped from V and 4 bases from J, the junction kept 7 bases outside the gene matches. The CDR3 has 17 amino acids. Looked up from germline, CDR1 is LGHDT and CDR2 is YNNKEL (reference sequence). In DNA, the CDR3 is TGTGCCAGCAGCCAAGATTGGCTAGCGGGATGGTACAATGAGCAGTTCTTC. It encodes CASSQDWLAGWYNEQFF.

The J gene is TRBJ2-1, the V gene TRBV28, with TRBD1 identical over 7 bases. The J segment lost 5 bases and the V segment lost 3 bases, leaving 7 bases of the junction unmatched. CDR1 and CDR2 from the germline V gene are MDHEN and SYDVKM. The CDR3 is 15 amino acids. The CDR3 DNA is TGTGCCAGCAGTTTCCCGGGACAGAGAGACAATGAGCAGTTCTTC. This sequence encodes CASSFPGQRDNEQFF.

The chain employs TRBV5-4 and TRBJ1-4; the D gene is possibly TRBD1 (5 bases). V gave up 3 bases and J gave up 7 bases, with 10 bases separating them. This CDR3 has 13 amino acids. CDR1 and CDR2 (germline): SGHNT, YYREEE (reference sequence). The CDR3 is CASSWGLTEKLFF. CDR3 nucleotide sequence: TGTGCCAGCAGCTGGGGACTAACTGAAAAACTGTTTTTT.

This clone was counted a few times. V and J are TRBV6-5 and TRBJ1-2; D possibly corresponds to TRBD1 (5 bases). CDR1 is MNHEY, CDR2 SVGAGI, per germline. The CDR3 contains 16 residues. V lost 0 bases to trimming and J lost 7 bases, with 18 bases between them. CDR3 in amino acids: CASSYSMVWERGGYTF. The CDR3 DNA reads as TGTGCCAGCAGTTACTCGATGGTCTGGGAAAGGGGTGGCTACACCTTC.